This TCR beta chain was profiled in a study of cytotoxic CD8 clonotypes in ibrutinib-treated CLL. This clone was seen once. Its antigen remains unidentified. Here immunoSEQ multiplex PCR was the method, and the copy in TCRdb shows in-frame clones only, minus some. The data hold 150,000 to 200,000 clones, with 81% observed a single time. Study-level points and caveats: Rising at ibrutinib response, clonality subsequently fell back toward baseline at progression.

The input for sequencing was PBMCs, taken after 12 months of ibrutinib treatment. The receptor's source is a human donor with chronic lymphocytic leukemia.

CDR3 coding DNA: TGTGCCAGCAGCTCGCTAGCGGGAGGGGTAAATGAGCAGTTCTTC. It encodes CASSSLAGGVNEQFF. V gene TRBV9 combines with J gene TRBJ2-1; the match to TRBD2 covers 12 bases. Germline-derived CDR1 and CDR2 are SGDLS and YYNGEE. Trimming took 4 bases from V and 7 from J; bases not matched to a gene: 6. This CDR3 has 15 residues.